A selection of T cell receptor beta chains follows, all from one sample in a study of control samples from healthy donors and cancer patients. Sequencing was performed with immunoSEQ multiplex PCR; in TCRdb, only in-frame clones are kept and a portion is missing. This sample has roughly 220,000 clones; just under 95% occur once, and the top ten carry about 1.4%. Sequenced material: blood. The source is a man between 45 and 60 years old in good health. The CDR3 runs from the conserved cysteine through the conserved F or W. D genes are given only for firm matches. The size of a clone is reported for some rows only, either as once, few or many, or as a class for expanded clones.

cdr3_length | d_call | clone_size | j_call | v_call | cdr3_nt | cdr3_aa
13 | NA | NA | TRBJ2-2 | TRBV19 | TGTGCCAGTAGCCGAGACTACTACGGGGAGCTGTTTTTT | CASSRDYYGELFF
15 | NA | NA | TRBJ1-4 | TRBV28 | TGTGCCAGCAGTTCCCCCCGGGCAACTAATGAAAAACTGTTTTTT | CASSSPRATNEKLFF
13 | NA | NA | TRBJ1-5 | TRBV6-5 | TGTGCCAGCCGGACAACTACCAATCAGCCCCAGCATTTT | CASRTTTNQPQHF
14 | NA | NA | TRBJ1-6 | TRBV19 | TGTGCCAGTAATCCCACCAAGGATTGGTCACCCCTCCACTTT | CASNPTKDWSPLHF
15 | TRBD1 | NA | TRBJ1-3 | TRBV2 | TGTGCCAGCAGTGACGACAGGGTCTATAGAAACACCATATATTTT | CASSDDRVYRNTIYF
14 | NA | NA | TRBJ2-5 | TRBV7-2 | TGTGCCAGCAGCTTTCAAGGGGCACAAGAGACCCAGTACTTC | CASSFQGAQETQYF
16 | TRBD1 | NA | TRBJ2-7 | TRBV6-1 | TGTGCCAGCAGTGCAGGACAGGGAGCAGGCTCCTACGAGCAGTACTTC | CASSAGQGAGSYEQYF
15 | TRBD1 | NA | TRBJ1-4 | TRBV5-1 | TGCGCCAGCAGCCAGGACAGGGGAGCTAATGAAAAACTGTTTTTT | CASSQDRGANEKLFF
16 | TRBD2 | once | TRBJ2-1 | TRBV7-7 | TGTGCTAGCAGCTTATCGGGCCTAGCGGGGTTCAATGAGCAGTTCTTC | CASSLSGLAGFNEQFF
15 | NA | NA | TRBJ2-7 | TRBV2 | TGTGCCAGCACCTACAGGGTAACCCTTGCCTACGAGCAGTACTTC | CASTYRVTLAYEQYF
14 | TRBD1 | NA | TRBJ1-6 | TRBV28 | TGTGCCGCCGCGGGGGGACAGTATAATTCACCCCTCCACTTT | CAAAGGQYNSPLHF
11 | NA | NA | TRBJ2-5 | TRBV6-1 | TGTGCCAGTGGTGGGGGAGAGACCCAGTACTTC | CASGGGETQYF
14 | NA | once | TRBJ1-4 | TRBV2 | TGTGCCAGCAGTGAACAGGCCTCCACTAGAAAACTGTTTTTT | CASSEQASTRKLFF
14 | NA | NA | TRBJ1-1 | TRBV28 | TGTGCCAGCAGTTTACGGGTCTGGACCACTGAAGCTTTCTTT | CASSLRVWTTEAFF
12 | NA | NA | TRBJ1-1 | TRBV3-1/TRBV3-2 | TGTGCCAGTGGGGCCTCAGGCTCTGAAGCTTTCTTT | CASGASGSEAFF
16 | TRBD1 | NA | TRBJ1-6 | TRBV2 | TGTGCCAGCACCGGAACGGGACAGGGAAGCAATTCACCCCTCCACTTT | CASTGTGQGSNSPLHF
16 | NA | NA | TRBJ1-4 | TRBV4-3 | TGCGCCAGCAGCCAAGATCCCTACAGGGCGAATGAAAAACTGTTTTTT | CASSQDPYRANEKLFF
16 | NA | NA | TRBJ2-1 | TRBV19 | TGTGCCAGTAGTATAGTAAGGGGGACCTCCTACAATGAGCAGTTCTTC | CASSIVRGTSYNEQFF
13 | NA | NA | TRBJ1-2 | TRBV11-2 | TGTGCCAGCAGCCCCGCGGGAAGGGTTGGCTACACCTTC | CASSPAGRVGYTF
13 | NA | NA | TRBJ1-1 | TRBV7-3 | TGTGCCAGCAGCTTCCAGAGGGACACTGAAGCTTTCTTT | CASSFQRDTEAFF
16 | TRBD2 | NA | TRBJ2-5 | TRBV4-1 | TGCGCCAGCAGCCAAGATTCGCAGCGGGGCCAAGGGACCCAGTACTTC | CASSQDSQRGQGTQYF
17 | TRBD1 | NA | TRBJ2-2 | TRBV2 | TGTGCCAGCCAGTCTGTCCGGGACAGGGCTAACACCGGGGAGCTGTTTTTT | CASQSVRDRANTGELFF
15 | NA | NA | TRBJ1-1 | TRBV5-1 | TGCGCCAGCAGCTCCCAGATACTGGGGGAGACTGAAGCTTTCTTT | CASSSQILGETEAFF
12 | NA | NA | TRBJ2-7 | TRBV3-1/TRBV3-2 | TGTGCCAGCAGCCAATACCGGATCGAGCAGTACTTC | CASSQYRIEQYF
14 | NA | NA | TRBJ2-3 | TRBV5-1 | TGCGCCAGCAGCTTGGAAGGGGCGTTTGATACGCAGTATTTT | CASSLEGAFDTQYF
14 | NA | NA | TRBJ2-2 | TRBV5-1 | TGCGCCAGCAGCACTGGCCAGCCCGCCGGGGAGCTGTTTTTT | CASSTGQPAGELFF
12 | NA | NA | TRBJ1-5 | TRBV2 | TGTGCCAGCAGTACCGGCAATCAGCCCCAGCATTTT | CASSTGNQPQHF
13 | NA | NA | TRBJ1-2 | TRBV3-1/TRBV3-2 | TGTGCCAGCAGCCAAGTCGACAACTATGGCTACACCTTC | CASSQVDNYGYTF
14 | TRBD1 | NA | TRBJ1-5 | TRBV27 | TGTGCCAGCAGCCCTAGACAGGGCGATCAGCCCCAGCATTTT | CASSPRQGDQPQHF
16 | NA | NA | TRBJ1-6 | TRBV19 | TGTGCCAGTAGTACCTTAGAGGGACAAGCAAGGACACCCCTCCACTTT | CASSTLEGQARTPLHF
14 | NA | NA | TRBJ2-5 | TRBV3-1/TRBV3-2 | TGTGCCAGCAGCCAACACCGGGCCCTGGAGACCCAGTACTTC | CASSQHRALETQYF
14 | TRBD2 | NA | TRBJ2-3 | TRBV6-5 | TGTGCCAGCTCAGCGGGGGATCCGGCAGATACGCAGTATTTT | CASSAGDPADTQYF